This T cell receptor beta chain was identified in a study of blood T cell repertoires in COVID-19. Turning to the study itself: Samples representing acute and convalescent COVID-19 were sourced from the United States, Italy and Spain. PBMCs, B-cell-depleted T cells, or T cells provided the cDNA or gDNA that made up the material.

Per the authors' pipeline: Estimates of nucleated cell counts were drawn from the amplification of reference gene primers. The assay was immunoSEQ multiplex PCR, and TCRdb's table has in-frame clones only and misses some. V and J calls and clone size follow that table, whereas D and trimming were derived from the DNA. In the table there are about 120,000 clones, 85% to 90% of which are singletons. The CDR3 runs 17 residues. Germline V gene sequence: CDR1 LNHDA, CDR2 SQIVND (reference sequence). Unmatched junction bases numbered 9, after V lost 4 bases and J lost 3 bases. The chain recombines TRBV19 with TRBJ2-5; 12 bases match TRBD2. Sequencing used peripheral blood. The sequence was obtained from a man aged 55 to 70 with acute or convalescent COVID-19. CDR3 nucleotides: TGTGCCAGTAGTACCACTCGGACTAGCGGGAAAGAAGAGACCCAGTACTTC. Its translation: CASSTTRTSGKEETQYF.